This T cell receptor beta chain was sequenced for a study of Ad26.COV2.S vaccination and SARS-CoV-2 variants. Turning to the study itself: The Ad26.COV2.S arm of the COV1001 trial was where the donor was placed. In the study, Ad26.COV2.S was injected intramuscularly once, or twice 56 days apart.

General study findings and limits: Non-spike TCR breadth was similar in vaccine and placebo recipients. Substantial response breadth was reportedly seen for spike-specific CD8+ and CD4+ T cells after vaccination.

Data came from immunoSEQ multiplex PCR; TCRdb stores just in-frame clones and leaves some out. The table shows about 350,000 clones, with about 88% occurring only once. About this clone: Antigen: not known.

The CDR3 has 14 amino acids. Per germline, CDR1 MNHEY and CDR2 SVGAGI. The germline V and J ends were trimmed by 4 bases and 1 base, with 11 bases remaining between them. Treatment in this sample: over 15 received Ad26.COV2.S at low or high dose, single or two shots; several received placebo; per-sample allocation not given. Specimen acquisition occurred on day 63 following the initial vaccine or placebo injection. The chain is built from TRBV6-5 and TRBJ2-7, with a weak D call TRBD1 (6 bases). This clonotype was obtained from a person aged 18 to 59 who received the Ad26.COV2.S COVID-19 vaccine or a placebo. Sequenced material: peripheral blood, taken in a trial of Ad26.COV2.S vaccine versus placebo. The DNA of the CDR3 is TGTGCCAGCAGTTCCTACAGGGATTCCTACGAGCAGTACTTC. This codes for CASSSYRDSYEQYF.